The rows below give T cell receptor beta chains drawn from one sample of a study of T cell repertoires in cytomegalovirus infection. Antigen specificity for these receptors is unknown. TCRdb processed the reads anew with MiXCR; each CDR3 protein has one entry. This sample has about 890,000 distinct CDR3 sequences, with roughly 30% found just once. Sequenced here: cultured CD8+ T cells from PBMCs, sampled from culture after CMV antigen stimulation. These receptors originate from a human donor in good health (CMV status not recorded). Some clones in this sample may be carry-over from other donors' samples. The CDR3 runs from the conserved cysteine through the conserved F or W. A D gene is named only where the DNA matches it firmly. Size is omitted from some rows. Given values are once, few, many or a class for expanded clones.

J gene: TRBJ2-3; clone size: many; V gene: TRBV7-2; D gene: .; CDR3 protein: CASSPTPRERTDTQYF; CDR3 DNA: TGTGCCAGCAGCCCCACGCCGAGGGAGAGGACAGATACGCAGTATTTT
J gene: TRBJ2-3; clone size: .; V gene: TRBV4-1; D gene: .; CDR3 protein: CASSQGLFPTDTQYF; CDR3 DNA: TGCGCCAGCAGCCAAGGACTTTTTCCCACAGATACGCAGTATTTT
J gene: TRBJ2-5; clone size: .; V gene: TRBV6-6; D gene: TRBD2; CDR3 protein: CASIHDKRGGRETQYF; CDR3 DNA: TGTGCCAGCATCCACGATAAGCGGGGGGGCCGAGAGACCCAGTACTTC
J gene: TRBJ1-1; clone size: .; V gene: TRBV20-1; D gene: .; CDR3 protein: CSARDLNGTAFF; CDR3 DNA: TGCAGTGCTAGAGATCTAAACGGGACAGCTTTCTTT
J gene: TRBJ2-7; clone size: .; V gene: TRBV2; D gene: .; CDR3 protein: CATYRVGYEQYF; CDR3 DNA: TGTGCTACCTACCGAGTGGGGTACGAGCAGTACTTC
J gene: TRBJ2-5; clone size: .; V gene: TRBV27; D gene: .; CDR3 protein: CASSFQTSETQYF; CDR3 DNA: TGTGCCAGCAGTTTTCAGACGTCGGAGACCCAGTACTTC
J gene: TRBJ1-3; clone size: .; V gene: TRBV7-9; D gene: .; CDR3 protein: CASSRRQPNSGNTIYF; CDR3 DNA: TGTGCCAGCAGCCGGAGACAGCCTAACTCTGGAAACACCATATATTTT
J gene: TRBJ2-1; clone size: few; V gene: TRBV12-3/TRBV12-4; D gene: .; CDR3 protein: CASSLGLTRGYNEQFF; CDR3 DNA: TGTGCCAGCAGTTTAGGTTTGACCAGGGGCTACAATGAGCAGTTCTTC
J gene: TRBJ1-1; clone size: few; V gene: TRBV12-3/TRBV12-4; D gene: .; CDR3 protein: CASSPSYSLNTEAFF; CDR3 DNA: TGTGCCAGCAGTCCCTCCTACAGTCTGAACACTGAAGCTTTCTTT
J gene: TRBJ1-2; clone size: .; V gene: TRBV6-1; D gene: TRBD1; CDR3 protein: CASSERDRGRDGYTF; CDR3 DNA: TGTGCCAGCAGTGAACGGGACAGGGGGCGAGATGGCTACACCTTC
J gene: TRBJ2-2; clone size: few; V gene: TRBV4-1; D gene: .; CDR3 protein: CASSPTVAGELFF; CDR3 DNA: TGCGCCAGCAGCCCTACAGTTGCCGGGGAGCTGTTTTTT
J gene: TRBJ2-5; clone size: few; V gene: TRBV10-3; D gene: .; CDR3 protein: CAISEPQETQYF; CDR3 DNA: TGTGCCATCAGTGAGCCTCAAGAGACCCAGTACTTC
J gene: TRBJ1-4; clone size: few; V gene: TRBV12-3/TRBV12-4; D gene: .; CDR3 protein: CASSSSGAKRWANEKLFF; CDR3 DNA: TGTGCCAGCAGTTCCTCGGGGGCGAAAAGGTGGGCTAATGAAAAACTGTTTTTT
J gene: TRBJ1-3; clone size: .; V gene: TRBV7-3; D gene: TRBD1; CDR3 protein: CASSSNYRGSESGNTIYF; CDR3 DNA: TGTGCCAGCAGCTCCAACTACAGGGGAAGCGAGTCTGGAAACACCATATATTTT
J gene: TRBJ1-2; clone size: .; V gene: TRBV7-6; D gene: TRBD1; CDR3 protein: CASSPPDRATYGYTF; CDR3 DNA: TGTGCCAGCAGCCCGCCCGACAGGGCCACTTATGGCTACACCTTC
J gene: TRBJ2-1; clone size: many; V gene: TRBV7-8; D gene: .; CDR3 protein: CASSLAGVSYNEQFF; CDR3 DNA: TGTGCCAGCAGCTTAGCAGGGGTTTCCTACAATGAGCAGTTCTTC
J gene: TRBJ2-1; clone size: .; V gene: TRBV6-7; D gene: TRBD2; CDR3 protein: CASRPGTSGGPSYNEQFF; CDR3 DNA: TGTGCCAGCAGGCCCGGGACTAGCGGGGGGCCCTCCTACAATGAGCAGTTCTTC
J gene: TRBJ1-1; clone size: few; V gene: TRBV6-1; D gene: TRBD1; CDR3 protein: CASSYDRGGWTEAFF; CDR3 DNA: TGTGCCAGCAGTTATGACAGGGGAGGCTGGACTGAAGCTTTCTTT
J gene: TRBJ1-1; clone size: few; V gene: TRBV7-9; D gene: TRBD1; CDR3 protein: CASSYRGSVTEAFF; CDR3 DNA: TGTGCCAGCAGTTACAGGGGTTCGGTCACTGAAGCTTTCTTT
J gene: TRBJ1-1; clone size: .; V gene: TRBV11-2; D gene: .; CDR3 protein: CVTDGRGSDTEAFF; CDR3 DNA: TGTGTCACCGACGGGCGAGGTTCGGACACTGAAGCTTTCTTT
J gene: TRBJ2-2; clone size: .; V gene: TRBV2; D gene: .; CDR3 protein: CAVGGYTGELFF; CDR3 DNA: TGTGCCGTCGGCGGGTACACCGGGGAGCTGTTTTTT
J gene: TRBJ2-1; clone size: many; V gene: TRBV12-3/TRBV12-4; D gene: .; CDR3 protein: CASSLYSYNEQFF; CDR3 DNA: TGTGCCAGCAGCCTTTATTCCTACAATGAGCAGTTCTTC
J gene: TRBJ2-1; clone size: .; V gene: TRBV19; D gene: TRBD2; CDR3 protein: CASSVLSGGATYNEQFF; CDR3 DNA: TGTGCCAGTAGTGTTTTAAGCGGGGGGGCGACCTACAATGAGCAGTTCTTC
J gene: TRBJ1-1; clone size: few; V gene: TRBV7-9; D gene: .; CDR3 protein: CASSPSSRGTEAFF; CDR3 DNA: TGTGCCAGCAGCCCGAGCTCCAGGGGCACTGAAGCTTTCTTT
J gene: TRBJ2-6; clone size: .; V gene: TRBV27; D gene: .; CDR3 protein: CASSLVSKKGAHGANVLTF; CDR3 DNA: TGTGCCAGCAGTTTGGTTTCAAAAAAAGGGGCTCATGGGGCCAACGTCCTGACTTTC
J gene: TRBJ2-1; clone size: .; V gene: TRBV6-1; D gene: TRBD2; CDR3 protein: CASTGLAVVYNEQFF; CDR3 DNA: TGTGCCAGCACGGGACTAGCGGTAGTCTACAATGAGCAGTTCTTC
J gene: TRBJ2-2; clone size: few; V gene: TRBV7-6; D gene: .; CDR3 protein: CASSPDPRGTGELFF; CDR3 DNA: TGTGCCAGCAGCCCCGATCCACGAGGGACCGGGGAGCTGTTTTTT
J gene: TRBJ2-7; clone size: .; V gene: TRBV7-9; D gene: TRBD2; CDR3 protein: CASTGREGTSPIYEQYF; CDR3 DNA: TGTGCCAGCACCGGTCGGGAGGGGACATCCCCAATATACGAGCAGTACTTC
J gene: TRBJ1-1; clone size: .; V gene: TRBV18; D gene: TRBD1; CDR3 protein: CASSPSRDRGHGTEAFF; CDR3 DNA: TGTGCCAGCTCACCGTCCCGGGACAGGGGGCACGGCACTGAAGCTTTCTTT
J gene: TRBJ1-2; clone size: many; V gene: TRBV7-6; D gene: TRBD1; CDR3 protein: CASSLARAGGIYGYTF; CDR3 DNA: TGTGCCAGCAGCTTAGCGCGTGCAGGGGGCATCTATGGCTACACCTTC
J gene: TRBJ2-2; clone size: once; V gene: TRBV28; D gene: .; CDR3 protein: CAGGRPRNTGELFF; CDR3 DNA: TGTGCCGGGGGGCGCCCGCGGAACACCGGGGAGCTGTTTTTT
J gene: TRBJ1-4; clone size: .; V gene: TRBV6-2/TRBV6-3; D gene: .; CDR3 protein: CASNSAPNEKLFF; CDR3 DNA: TGTGCCAGCAACAGCGCTCCTAATGAAAAACTGTTTTTT
J gene: TRBJ2-1; clone size: .; V gene: TRBV6-1; D gene: TRBD1; CDR3 protein: CASISHRGSYNEQFF; CDR3 DNA: TGTGCCAGCATCAGCCACAGGGGGTCCTACAATGAGCAGTTCTTC
J gene: TRBJ1-1; clone size: .; V gene: TRBV5-5; D gene: .; CDR3 protein: CASSPPGTSEAFF; CDR3 DNA: TGTGCCAGCAGCCCGCCCGGGACATCTGAAGCTTTCTTT
J gene: TRBJ2-1; clone size: many; V gene: TRBV7-6; D gene: TRBD2; CDR3 protein: CASSQLAEAYNEQFF; CDR3 DNA: TGTGCCAGCAGCCAACTAGCGGAGGCTTACAATGAGCAGTTCTTC
J gene: TRBJ1-2; clone size: many; V gene: TRBV12-3/TRBV12-4; D gene: .; CDR3 protein: CASSLAGAGYGYTF; CDR3 DNA: TGTGCCAGCAGTTTAGCGGGGGCAGGTTATGGCTACACCTTC